The T cell receptor beta chain under discussion was sequenced for a study of T cells in Graves' hyperthyroidism and ophthalmopathy. Study-wide findings and caveats: For ophthalmopathy, model prediction preceded onset by a median 6.5 months.

TCR beta CDR3 regions were amplified from RNA. Researchers ran a first-round RT-PCR on the TCR CDR3 using the HTBI primer set. TCRdb re-called the multiplex PCR reads through MiXCR, storing one row per CDR3 protein. This table has some 210,000 distinct CDR3 sequences, 15% to 20% appearing once. This clonotype occurred many times. The antigen is not known. Clinical symptoms, serum thyroxine, TRAb, thyroid ultrasound and orbital computed tomography informed diagnoses. Using around 10 ml of fresh peripheral blood, PBMCs were prepared. This CDR3 has 14 amino acids. V was clipped by 6 bases and J by 6 bases; unmatched bases: 7. Germline V gene sequence: CDR1 SGHRS, CDR2 YFSETQ.

The receptor comes from a man over 45 with Graves' hyperthyroidism. Sequencing was done on a sample of blood. V and J are TRBV5-1 and TRBJ2-3, with 10 bases matching TRBD2. CDR3 sequence (DNA): TGCGCCAGCACCCGAGCGGGAGGGTCGGATACGCAGTATTTT. Translated: CASTRAGGSDTQYF.